Listed below are T cell receptor beta chains from one sample, sequenced in a study of CXCR3-negative and CXCR3-positive naive CD8 T cells. TCRdb reworked the 5' RACE reads into one entry per CDR3 protein, no DNA. Its clone listing holds 75,000 or so distinct CDR3 sequences. The sample taken for sequencing was naive CXCR3- CD8+ T cells from blood. The receptors shown here come from a human donor in good health. Some clones in this sample may be carry-over from other donors' samples. CDR3s include the opening cysteine and the closing phenylalanine or tryptophan. Each record gives: V gene, J gene, CDR3 protein.

TRBV29-1	TRBJ1-2	CSAHLTGLNYGYTF
TRBV5-1	TRBJ2-5	CASSLEGNIGETQYF
TRBV4-3	TRBJ2-1	CASSQSAGDEQFF
TRBV12-3/TRBV12-4	TRBJ2-1	CASSFSGQGEDNEQFF
TRBV4-1	TRBJ2-2	CASSQTLVSDGELFF
TRBV18	TRBJ2-5	CASSPPQGNQETQYF
TRBV27	TRBJ2-7	CASSFRATYEQYF
TRBV4-1	TRBJ2-2	CASRGANTGELFF
TRBV9	TRBJ2-1	CASSPGGAHYNEQFF
TRBV9	TRBJ2-5	CASSALAGGETQYF
TRBV14	TRBJ1-1	CASSQEASGANTEAFF
TRBV5-1	TRBJ2-5	CASSPGEGLETQYF
TRBV6-2/TRBV6-3	TRBJ2-3	CASTLLGETDTQYF
TRBV6-2/TRBV6-3	TRBJ2-7	CASSFGLYEQYF
TRBV12-3/TRBV12-4	TRBJ2-3	CASSPWASGRSSTDTQYF
TRBV3-1	TRBJ2-2	CASSPTGLNTGELFF
TRBV6-5	TRBJ2-2	CASSYSADSNTGELFF
TRBV28	TRBJ2-5	CASSFDILRETQYF
TRBV5-5	TRBJ2-7	CASSLAFGAGHELYF
TRBV13	TRBJ2-1	CASSLGTGGLNEQFF
TRBV6-1	TRBJ2-7	CASADEAGDYYEQYF
TRBV6-4	TRBJ2-1	CASSDRDNNEQFF
TRBV28	TRBJ2-4	CASSLWEGRLNIQYF
TRBV29-1	TRBJ2-7	CSVAGGPSGYEQYF
TRBV3-1	TRBJ2-7	CASSQFRDVSYEQYF
TRBV28	TRBJ1-6	CASSSPGQQTTFYNSPLHF
TRBV28	TRBJ2-3	CASKTGVRDTDTQYF
TRBV5-1	TRBJ2-1	CASSSGLASYNEQFF
TRBV4-2	TRBJ2-3	CASSQDFRGTDTQYF
TRBV29-1	TRBJ2-1	CSVGSRQSYNEQFF
TRBV28	TRBJ2-2	CASSLLQGYTGELFF
TRBV19	TRBJ2-2	CASSIGQGAVAGELFF
TRBV12-3/TRBV12-4	TRBJ2-7	CASSFLTVYEQYF
TRBV5-6	TRBJ2-7	CASSLRQSFYEQYF
TRBV7-9	TRBJ1-1	CASSPGGLASEAFF
TRBV15	TRBJ2-2	CATSRGYRLVGELFF
TRBV4-2	TRBJ2-7	CASSQGSEQYF
TRBV21-1	TRBJ2-3	CASSETQDRVTDTQYF
TRBV20-1	TRBJ2-3	CSAPEMGEPGTDTQYF
TRBV2	TRBJ2-2	CASSDNDSPERTGELFF
TRBV6-5	TRBJ2-5	CASSPPRGEAQETQYF
TRBV20-1	TRBJ2-5	CSARPSGGTYNEQFF
TRBV9	TRBJ1-1	CASSEGQGEEYTDTEAFF
TRBV5-1	TRBJ2-7	CASSVDLVGEQYF
TRBV13	TRBJ1-4	CASTVQGTREKLFF
TRBV12-3/TRBV12-4	TRBJ2-1	CASSLLPTGQGEQFF
TRBV19	TRBJ2-1	CASQRGSEQFF
TRBV28	TRBJ2-7	CASNRKVGQGTYEQYF
TRBV29-1	TRBJ1-2	CSVGGEYGYTF
TRBV15	TRBJ2-7	CATSRDLAGRGAYEQYF
TRBV10-2	TRBJ2-7	CASSESSGVGGEQYF
TRBV3-1	TRBJ1-1	CASSQDWTGGTEAFF